Listed below are T cell receptor beta chains from one sample, sequenced in a study of metastatic and nonmetastatic thyroid tumors. TCRdb reassembled clones from the PCR reads with MiXCR. This table has 15,000 to 20,000 clones, roughly a quarter appearing once. The sample comprised tumor tissue. These receptors all stem from a female donor with papillary thyroid cancer or a benign thyroid nodule (not recorded which). Some clones in this sample may be carry-over from other donors' samples. CDR3s include the opening cysteine and the closing phenylalanine or tryptophan. D genes are given only for firm matches. Not every row has a clone size; where given, it reads once, few, many or a size class.

j_call clone_size v_call d_call cdr3_nt cdr3_aa
TRBJ2-1 few TRBV12-3/TRBV12-4 - TGTGCCAGCAGTTTAGCGGGGGCTGGTGGGGGGTACAATGACCAGTTCTTC CASSLAGAGGGYNDQFF
TRBJ2-7 few TRBV6-2/TRBV6-3 - TGTGCCAGCAGTTACCTGGCATGGTACTATGAGCAGTACTTC CASSYLAWYYEQYF
TRBJ2-1 - TRBV4-3 - TGCGCCAGCAGCCCGGAGGAAAGCTACTACAATGAGCAGTTCTTC CASSPEESYYNEQFF
TRBJ1-2 - TRBV7-3 - TGTGCCAGCAGCTTCACCGGGTACTATGGCTACACCTTC CASSFTGYYGYTF
TRBJ2-2 - TRBV9 - TGTGCCAGCAGCAGCCCTGTTAGGGCGAACACCTGGGAGCTGTTTTTT CASSSPVRANTWELFF
TRBJ2-1 - TRBV6-1 - TGTGCCAGCATCCGAATTATTAGCGTGAGATTTGAGCAGTTCTTC CASIRIISVRFEQFF
TRBJ1-5 many TRBV18 - TGTGCCAGCTCACCACAGCGGGGGTCGAGCCAGCCCCAGCATTTT CASSPQRGSSQPQHF
TRBJ1-6 medium-sized TRBV10-3 TRBD1 TGTGCCATCAGTCGGGACAGGGGGCATTCACCCCTCCACTTT CAISRDRGHSPLHF
TRBJ1-5 - TRBV6-1 TRBD1 TGCGCCAGCAGCCACCAAGGTCCCGGGACAGGGGAGCCCCAGCATTTT CASSHQGPGTGEPQHF
TRBJ2-1 few TRBV6-1 - TGTGCCAGCAGTGAAGAGTGGGACTCCTACAATGAGCAGTTCTTC CASSEEWDSYNEQFF
TRBJ1-5 - TRBV6-1 - TGTGCCAGCAGTGAAAGTATCGCGGGTGGCAATCAGCCTCAGCATTTT CASSESIAGGNQPQHF
TRBJ2-1 many TRBV11-3 TRBD1 TGTGCCAGCAGCACTAACAGGGGGGCGAATGAGCAGTTCTTC CASSTNRGANEQFF
TRBJ2-1 few TRBV3-1 - TGTGCCAGCAGCCAAGTACAATTGAGCTCCTACAATGAGCAGTTCTTC CASSQVQLSSYNEQFF
TRBJ1-6 - TRBV9 - TGTGCCAGCACCGGAGAGGGTCCAGGGAGCAATTCACCCCTCCACTTT CASTGEGPGSNSPLHF
TRBJ2-7 - TRBV18 - TGTGCCAGCTCACTACGGGGCGAGTGTTCCTACGAGCAGTACTTC CASSLRGECSYEQYF
TRBJ1-2 - TRBV20-1 - TGCAGTTCTTCCTCCACCGTGACAGCCGGTCTCTATGGCTACACCTTC CSSSSTVTAGLYGYTF
TRBJ2-2 - TRBV19 - TGTGCCAGTAGTCGTGTATTAGGGCGGTCGGGCACCGGGGAGCTGTTTTTT CASSRVLGRSGTGELFF
TRBJ1-5 - TRBV24-1 - TGTGCCACCAGTGACGAGGACCGTAGCAATCAGCCACAGCATTTT CATSDEDRSNQPQHF
TRBJ2-3 many TRBV5-1 TRBD2 TGCGCCAGCAGTCTAGCGGCCGGATCAGATACGCAGTATTTT CASSLAAGSDTQYF
TRBJ2-7 - TRBV4-1 - TGCGCCAGCAGCCAGGGGGAGCAATACGAGCAGTACTTC CASSQGEQYEQYF
TRBJ1-4 medium-sized TRBV12-3/TRBV12-4 TRBD1 TGTGCCAGCAGGAAGTGGACAGGGGAAGAAAAACTGTTTTTT CASRKWTGEEKLFF
TRBJ1-1 many TRBV20-1 TRBD1 TGCAGTGCTCCAGGACAGGGAAAAACTGAAGCTTTCTTT CSAPGQGKTEAFF
TRBJ1-1 - TRBV6-2/TRBV6-3 TRBD1 TGTGCCAGCAGTGACTTCCCGACAGGGGACACTGAAGCTTTCTTT CASSDFPTGDTEAFF
TRBJ2-1 many TRBV20-1 - TGCAGTGCTATGAGTCAGGGACGGAATGAGCAGTTCTTC CSAMSQGRNEQFF
TRBJ2-7 - TRBV11-2 TRBD2 TGTGCCAGCAGCCCGGGGACCGGGACTAGCGGGGGATACGAGCAGTACTTC CASSPGTGTSGGYEQYF
TRBJ1-1 - TRBV30 - TGTGCCCGCCGGGAGGGAGGGACTGAAGCTTTCTTT CARREGGTEAFF
TRBJ2-1 few TRBV19 - TGTGCCAGTAGTATAATCGGCTCCTACAATGAGCAGTTCTTC CASSIIGSYNEQFF
TRBJ1-5 few TRBV6-1 - TGTGCCAGCCTACAGGGTCGGAATCAGCCCCAGCATTTT CASLQGRNQPQHF
TRBJ2-7 - TRBV10-1 - TGCGCCAGCAGCGAGTCCGGCGGCTACGAGCAGTACTTC CASSESGGYEQYF
TRBJ2-3 medium-sized TRBV12-3/TRBV12-4 - TGTGCCAGCAGTTTAGCTCACGGACCCCGCACAGATACGCAGTATTTT CASSLAHGPRTDTQYF
TRBJ2-1 once TRBV5-1 TRBD2 TGCGCCAGCAGCACTACTAGCGGGTCCTACAATGAGCAGTTCTTC CASSTTSGSYNEQFF
TRBJ2-5 - TRBV6-2/TRBV6-3 - TGTGCATCAGGGGCCCAAGAGACCCAGTACTTC CASGAQETQYF
TRBJ1-6 - TRBV20-1 - TGCAGTGCTAGGGGGATGTCATCCATTAATTCACCCCTCCACTTT CSARGMSSINSPLHF
TRBJ1-5 - TRBV20-1 TRBD1 TGCAGTGCTAGAGTGGGGCCCAGGGGGCCCGATCAGCCCCAGCATTTT CSARVGPRGPDQPQHF
TRBJ2-2 - TRBV7-2 TRBD2 TGTGCCAGCAGCGTAAGCGGGAGGGCCGAGGACGGGGAGCTGTTTTTT CASSVSGRAEDGELFF
TRBJ1-6 - TRBV30 - TGTGCCTGGAGTCTGGGCAGGGGTAATTCACCCCTCCACTTT CAWSLGRGNSPLHF
TRBJ1-6 - TRBV20-1 TRBD1 TGCAGTGCCTCGAACGGACAGGCCTCCGTTAATTCACCCCTCCACTTT CSASNGQASVNSPLHF
TRBJ2-7 few TRBV2 - TGTGCCAGCAGCGAGGCGGTTTTAGGGGAGCAGTACTTC CASSEAVLGEQYF
TRBJ1-1 few TRBV27 - TGTGCCAGCAGTCTGGCCGGGGGCATGAACACTGAAGCTTTCTTT CASSLAGGMNTEAFF
TRBJ2-3 - TRBV20-1 TRBD2 TGCAGTGCTATCCAGTTCACGGCGGGAGGCACAGATACTCAGTATTTT CSAIQFTAGGTDTQYF
TRBJ1-3 once TRBV7-3 TRBD1 TGTGCCAGCAGCCAATCAGGGGGATTTGGAAACACCATATATTTT CASSQSGGFGNTIYF
TRBJ2-2 few TRBV9 - TGTGCCAGCACTTCAGGGGTTAGCGGCACCGGGGAGCTGTTTTTT CASTSGVSGTGELFF
TRBJ2-1 few TRBV5-1 TRBD2 TGCGCCAGCAGCTTCTTCTCGGCGGGAGGTATCAATGAGCAGTTCTTC CASSFFSAGGINEQFF
TRBJ1-5 few TRBV20-1 - TGCAGTTCTAGACAGGTGGCGGAGCCCCAGCATTTT CSSRQVAEPQHF
TRBJ2-5 many TRBV30 TRBD1 TGTGCCTGGAGTGTAGGGACAGGGAGACAAGAGACCCAGTACTTC CAWSVGTGRQETQYF
TRBJ2-1 once TRBV20-1 - TGCAGTGCTCCACGGGACTCCTACAATGGGCAGTTCTTC CSAPRDSYNGQFF
TRBJ2-5 few TRBV2 - TGTGCCAGCAGTGAAACAAAAGAGACCCAGTACTTC CASSETKETQYF